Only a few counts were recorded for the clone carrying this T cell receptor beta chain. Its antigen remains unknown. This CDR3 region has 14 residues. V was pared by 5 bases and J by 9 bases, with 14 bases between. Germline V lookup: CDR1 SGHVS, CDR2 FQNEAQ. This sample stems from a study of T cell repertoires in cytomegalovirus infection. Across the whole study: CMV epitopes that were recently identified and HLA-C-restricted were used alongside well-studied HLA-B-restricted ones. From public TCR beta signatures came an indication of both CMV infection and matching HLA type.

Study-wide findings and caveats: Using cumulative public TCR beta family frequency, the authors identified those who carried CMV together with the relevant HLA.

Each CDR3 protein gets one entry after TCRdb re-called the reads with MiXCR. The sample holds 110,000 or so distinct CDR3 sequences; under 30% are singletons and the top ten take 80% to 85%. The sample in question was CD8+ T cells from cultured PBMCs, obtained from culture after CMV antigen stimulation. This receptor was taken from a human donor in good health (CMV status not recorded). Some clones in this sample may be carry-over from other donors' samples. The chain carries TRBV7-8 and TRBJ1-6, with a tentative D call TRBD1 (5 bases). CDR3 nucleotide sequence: TGTGCCAGCAGCGAGAATGGGGGACGTTCACCCCTCCACTTT. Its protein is CASSENGGRSPLHF.